A single sample is the source of the 23 T cell receptor beta chains below, sequenced in a study of cytomegalovirus exposure and HLA in healthy donors. PCR primers comprised 60 Vbeta and 13 Jbeta primers. Using immunoSEQ multiplex PCR, the repertoire was profiled, and TCRdb retains in-frame clones only, with some absent. The sample contains tens of thousands of clones, roughly 67% of which appear only once. The specimen was PBMCs. The receptor source for this set is a woman aged 50 to 60 in good health and CMV-seropositive.

The rearrangement joins TRBV7-3 to TRBJ2-2; no definite D call. This CDR3 spans 12 amino acids. V was shortened by 5 bases and J by 5 bases, with 6 bases between the two germline ends. Germline V gives CDR1 SGHTA, CDR2 FQGTGA. This CDR3 is CASSLPTGELFF. CDR3 coding DNA: TGTGCCAGCAGCCTTCCGACCGGGGAGCTGTTTTTT. The variable domain in full, with the rest retrieved from reference TRBV7-3 and TRBJ2-2, is GAGVSQTPSNKVTEKGKYVELRCDPISGHTALYWYRQSLGQGPEFLIYFQGTGAADDSGLPNDRFFAVRPEGSVSTLKIQRTERGDSAVYLCASSLPTGELFFGEGSRLTVL.

This clone was counted a few times. The V and J genes are TRBV5-1 and TRBJ2-7; 11 nucleotides agree with TRBD2. V was pared by 0 bases and J by 3 bases, with 2 bases of the junction left unmatched. Germline loops: CDR1 SGHRS, CDR2 YFSETQ. The CDR3 has 15 residues. Here the CDR3 reads CASSLGGTSGYEQYF. The CDR3 bases are TGCGCCAGCAGCTTGGGTGGGACTAGCGGCTACGAGCAGTACTTC.

The chain carries TRBV19 and TRBJ2-3; 9 bases align to TRBD1. J gave up 2 bases and V 5 bases, and 8 bases lay outside the gene matches. Germline CDR1 is LNHDA and CDR2 is SQIVND (reference sequence). The CDR3 has 16 residues. The CDR3 nucleotides read TGTGCCAGTAGTCAGCCGGGACAGGGACCCACAGATACGCAGTATTTT. This translates into CASSQPGQGPTDTQYF.

The V gene is TRBV28, the J gene TRBJ1-6; a weak D match, TRBD1 (5 bases). V was cut by 4 bases and J by 8 bases, with 15 bases left in between. Germline V CDR1 and CDR2: MDHEN, SYDVKM. The CDR3 spans 15 residues. The CDR3 here is CASSSLGGEYSPLHF. The CDR3 region has the DNA TGTGCCAGCAGTTCCCTGGGGGGGGAGTATTCACCCCTCCACTTT.

Only a few counts were recorded for this clone. V and J are TRBV7-8 and TRBJ1-5, with D possibly TRBD1 on 5 matching bases. Trimming pared 5 bases from V and 7 bases from J, leaving 18 bases between. The CDR3 has 15 amino acids. Germline V lookup: CDR1 SGHVS, CDR2 FQNEAQ. CDR3 region: CASSVQSQGTQPQHF. In DNA form, the CDR3 reads TGTGCCAGCAGCGTCCAATCGCAGGGCACACAGCCCCAGCATTTT.

The chain joins TRBV27 to TRBJ1-6, with 10 bases fitting TRBD1. Germline CDR1 reads MNHEY; CDR2 reads SMNVEV (reference sequence). The length of the CDR3 is 18 residues. The V gene end was trimmed by 5 bases and the J gene end by 0 bases; junction bases not matched to a gene: 7. The CDR3 DNA sequence: TGTGCCAGCAGTAAGGGACAGGGGCCGAGCTCCTATAATTCACCCCTCCACTTT. Translation: CASSKGQGPSSYNSPLHF.

The chain recombines TRBV30 with TRBJ2-2; D gene uncertain. Trimming stripped 6 bases from V and 0 bases from J, with 11 bases between. The germline V gene has CDR1 GTSNPN and CDR2 SVGIG (reference sequence). The CDR3 loop spans 14 amino acids. DNA of the CDR3: TGTGCCTGTTCATTACTCGCGAACACCGGGGAGCTGTTTTTT. This encodes CACSLLANTGELFF.

The table lists this clone with a count of one. The chain combines TRBV6-1 with TRBJ1-2, with 10 bases identical to TRBD1. Per germline, CDR1 MNHNS and CDR2 SASEGT. V lost 6 bases to trimming and J lost 4 bases; unmatched junction nucleotides: 8. The CDR3 runs to 15 residues. CDR3: CASREPGQGPYGYTF. The CDR3 coding sequence is TGTGCCAGCAGAGAACCGGGACAGGGGCCCTATGGCTACACCTTC.

The V and J genes are TRBV29-1 and TRBJ1-2; 12 nucleotides align to TRBD1. J gave up 5 bases and V 0 bases, and 7 bases lay outside the gene matches. CDR3 length equals 16 residues. Looked up from germline, CDR1 is SQVTM and CDR2 is ANQGSEA. CDR3 DNA sequence: TGCAGCGTTGAAGATCGTAGGGACAGGGGGCGTTATGGCTACACCTTC. Residues: CSVEDRRDRGRYGYTF. The whole variable domain, filled in from reference TRBV29-1 and TRBJ1-2, reads SAVISQKPSRDICQRGTSLTIQCQVDSQVTMMFWYRQQPGQSLTLIATANQGSEATYESGFVIDKFPISRPNLTFSTLTVSNMSPEDSSIYLCSVEDRRDRGRYGYTFGSGTRLTVV.

This clone was picked up a small number of times. The chain is built from TRBV7-9 and TRBJ1-4; no firm D call. The CDR3 sequence is 14 residues long. CDR1 is SEHNR and CDR2 is FQNEAQ in the germline V gene (reference sequence). V was clipped by 4 bases and J by 3 bases, with 9 bases between them. CDR3 protein: CASSSLWPNEKLFF. The CDR3 region has the DNA TGTGCCAGCAGCTCTCTGTGGCCTAATGAAAAACTGTTTTTT. The entire variable domain, with the rest obtained from reference TRBV7-9 and TRBJ1-4, is as follows: DTGVSQNPRHKITKRGQNVTFRCDPISEHNRLYWYRQTLGQGPEFLTYFQNEAQLEKSRLLSDRFSAERPKGSFSTLEIQRTEQGDSAMYLCASSSLWPNEKLFFGSGTQLSVL.

This clone has a handful of counts. This sequence joins TRBV7-9 and TRBJ1-2, with D unclear. The CDR3 is made up of 13 amino acids. Germline values: CDR1 SEHNR, CDR2 FQNEAQ (reference sequence). The V end lost 3 bases, the J end lost 1 base, and 6 bases lay between the germline ends. Here the CDR3 reads CASSLSNNYGYTF. Written as DNA, the CDR3 is TGTGCCAGCAGCTTGTCCAATAACTATGGCTACACCTTC.

J is TRBJ1-2 and V is TRBV27; D ambiguous. CDR1 is MNHEY and CDR2 is SMNVEV in the germline V gene (reference sequence). The length of the CDR3 is 13 residues. V gave up 6 bases and J gave up 2 bases, with 10 bases separating them. CDR3 sequence (DNA): TGTGCCAGCAGCCAATACTCCAACTATGGCTACACCTTC. It encodes CASSQYSNYGYTF.

The chain is built from TRBV11-2 and TRBJ1-3; 9 bases agree with TRBD1. Germline V gene lookup returns CDR1 SGHAT and CDR2 FQNNGV. The CDR3 is made up of 16 amino acids. V shed 5 bases, J shed 0 bases, and the junction held 5 bases outside the gene matches. The CDR3 coding sequence is TGTGCCAGCAGCCTCGGACAGGGGATCTCTGGAAACACCATATATTTT. This codes for CASSLGQGISGNTIYF.

The chain combines TRBV14 with TRBJ2-2; 10 bases are shared with TRBD2. Germline loops: CDR1 SGHDN, CDR2 FVKESK. This CDR3 spans 15 amino acids. After removal of 3 bases from V and 6 bases from J, the junction contained 4 bases not matched to a gene. This CDR3 reads CASSQTSGRAGELFF. CDR3 nucleotide sequence: TGTGCCAGCAGCCAGACTAGCGGGCGGGCCGGGGAGCTGTTTTTT. Complete variable domain (other parts from reference TRBV14 and TRBJ2-2): EAGVTQFPSHSVIEKGQTVTLRCDPISGHDNLYWYRRVMGKEIKFLLHFVKESKQDESGMPNNRFLAERTGGTYSTLKVQPAELEDSGVYFCASSQTSGRAGELFFGEGSRLTVL.

The V call is TRBV6-5, the J call TRBJ1-4, with a weak D call TRBD1 (5 bases). Deletions cut 5 bases from V and 8 bases from J, with 15 bases between. The germline gives CDR1 MNHEY, CDR2 SVGAGI. The CDR3 contains 14 residues. The CDR3 DNA reads TGTGCCAGCAGTATTCGGGGGGTAGGCGAAAAACTGTTTTTT. Protein sequence: CASSIRGVGEKLFF.

V gene TRBV25-1 combines with J gene TRBJ1-1; D is perhaps TRBD1 (5 bases). CDR3 length: 14 residues. V was trimmed by 0 bases and J by 4 bases, leaving 9 bases between them. Germline CDR1 and CDR2: MGHDK and SYGVNS. CDR3 DNA: TGTGCCAGCAGTGAATATCAGGGATTCACTGAAGCTTTCTTT. Translation gives CASSEYQGFTEAFF.

This clone was counted only a few times. This chain links TRBV6-5 with TRBJ1-5, with D possibly being TRBD1 (6 bases). Trimming removed 10 bases at V and 8 bases at J, with 15 bases between. Germline CDR1 MNHEY, CDR2 SVGAGI. This CDR3 contains 12 residues. This chain's CDR3 is CATTPPGEPQHF. The DNA for the CDR3 is TGTGCCACGACACCGCCAGGGGAGCCCCAGCATTTT.

The chain links TRBV2 to TRBJ1-1; D is undetermined. CDR1 and CDR2 from the germline V gene are SNHLY and FYNNEI. This CDR3 comprises 12 residues. Trimming took off 5 bases at V and 7 bases at J, with 11 bases between the two ends. The CDR3 DNA reads TGTGCCAGCAGTCAACAGATCCTTGAAGCTTTCTTT. Protein: CASSQQILEAFF.

The rearrangement joins TRBV30 to TRBJ1-1, with 7 bases identical to TRBD1. This CDR3 comprises 14 residues. Germline trimming cut 5 bases from V and 6 bases from J; bases unmatched to any gene: 12. The V gene's germline CDR1 is GTSNPN and CDR2 SVGIG (reference sequence). DNA for the CDR3: TGTGCCTGGTCTAAAGGGGGCTCCGGGTCTGAAGCTTTCTTT. Protein product: CAWSKGGSGSEAFF.

The CDR3 region is CASSLTGEEQYF. The CDR3 DNA reads as TGTGCCAGCAGTCTGACAGGCGAGGAGCAGTACTTC. The V gene is TRBV6-6, the J gene TRBJ2-7; TRBD1 is a possible D gene (6 bases). Trimming took off 5 bases at V and 7 bases at J, with 12 bases between the two ends. The V gene's germline CDR1 is MNHNY and CDR2 SVGAGI (reference sequence). CDR3 length equals 12 residues.

The V call is TRBV5-8, the J call TRBJ1-6, with D possibly TRBD1 on 5 matching bases. The germline V gene encodes CDR1 SGHTS and CDR2 YDEGEE. V gave up 1 base and J gave up 1 base, with 18 bases separating them. The CDR3 loop spans 19 amino acids. CDR3 coding DNA: TGTGCCAGCAGCTTGTCCGGACAACAATTGCGGTCCTATAATTCACCCCTCCACTTT. This sequence encodes CASSLSGQQLRSYNSPLHF.

This chain uses TRBV2 with TRBJ1-5; 8 bases fit TRBD1. The J segment lost 3 bases and the V segment lost 6 bases, leaving 7 bases of the junction unmatched. This CDR3 is built from 15 residues. From germline, CDR1 is SNHLY and CDR2 FYNNEI. The CDR3 DNA reads TGTGCCAGCAGCGAGGACAGGGCCAACAATCAGCCCCAGCATTTT. It codes for CASSEDRANNQPQHF.

V is TRBV7-3 and J is TRBJ1-1, with unresolved D. Trimming removed 4 bases from V and 0 bases from J, with 6 bases in between. The CDR3 spans 13 residues. The germline gives CDR1 SGHTA, CDR2 FQGTGA. CDR3 bases: TGTGCCAGCAGCTACTCCATGAACACTGAAGCTTTCTTT. It translates to CASSYSMNTEAFF.